This T cell receptor beta chain was documented in a study of blood T cell repertoires in COVID-19. Across the whole study: COVID-19 samples collected from the United States, Italy and Spain covered acute and convalescent phases. From T cells, B-cell-depleted T cells, or PBMCs came the material, which was cDNA or gDNA.

The CDR3 totals 14 residues. The germline CDR1 and CDR2 sequences are MNHNS and SASEGT. Turning to this clone: One end of the junction is discordant with germline, which a read error may explain.

Under the authors' procedure: Amplification of reference gene primers was used by the study to estimate nucleated cell counts. Some clones are missing from TCRdb's copy, which holds only in-frame ones; the method was immunoSEQ multiplex PCR. That table gives V, J and clone size, and the DNA gave D and trimming. The data hold 90,000 to 130,000 clones, with approximately 67% observed a single time. The chain has TRBV6-1 and TRBJ1-2; 9 nucleotides agree with TRBD1. The material sequenced was peripheral blood. The TCR originated in a woman aged 55-70 years with acute or convalescent COVID-19. CDR3 DNA: TGTGCCAGCATTGAAACAGGGGGCGCGTATGGCTACACCTTC. This encodes CASIETGGAYGYTF.